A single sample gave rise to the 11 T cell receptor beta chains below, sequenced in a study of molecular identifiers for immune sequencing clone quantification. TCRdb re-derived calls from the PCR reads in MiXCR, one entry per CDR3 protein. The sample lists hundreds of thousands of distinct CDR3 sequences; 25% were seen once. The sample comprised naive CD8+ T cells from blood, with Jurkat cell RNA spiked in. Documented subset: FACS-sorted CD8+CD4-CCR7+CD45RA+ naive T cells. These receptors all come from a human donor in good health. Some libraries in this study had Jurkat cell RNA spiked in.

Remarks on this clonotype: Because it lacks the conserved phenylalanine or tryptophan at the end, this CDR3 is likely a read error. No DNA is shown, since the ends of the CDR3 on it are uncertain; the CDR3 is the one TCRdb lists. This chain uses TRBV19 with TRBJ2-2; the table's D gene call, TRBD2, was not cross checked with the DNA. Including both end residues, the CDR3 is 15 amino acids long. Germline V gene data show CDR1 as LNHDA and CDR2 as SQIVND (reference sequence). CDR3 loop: CASSSGSRRAGELSI.

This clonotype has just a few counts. The CDR3 spells CASTTSSTANEKLFF. The CDR3 region has the DNA TGTGCCAGCACCACCTCGTCGACGGCTAATGAAAAACTGTTTTTT. The chain has TRBV25-1 and TRBJ1-4, with D unresolved. This CDR3 spans 15 amino acids. Germline CDR1 reads MGHDK; CDR2 reads SYGVNS. V gave up 7 bases and J gave up 3 bases, with 15 bases separating them. The variable domain in full, completed from reference TRBV25-1 and TRBJ1-4, reads EADIYQTPRYLVIGTGKKITLECSQTMGHDKMYWYQQDPGMELHLIHYSYGVNSTEKGDLSSESTVSRIRTEHFPLTLESARPSHTSQYLCASTTSSTANEKLFFGSGTQLSVL.

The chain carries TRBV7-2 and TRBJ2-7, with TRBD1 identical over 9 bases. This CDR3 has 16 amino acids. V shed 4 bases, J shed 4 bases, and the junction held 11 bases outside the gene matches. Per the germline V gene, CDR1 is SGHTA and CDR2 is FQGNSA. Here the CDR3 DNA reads TGTGCCAGCAGCTCCTTCCCACCTGACAGGGGGTACGAGCAGTACTTC. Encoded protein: CASSSFPPDRGYEQYF.

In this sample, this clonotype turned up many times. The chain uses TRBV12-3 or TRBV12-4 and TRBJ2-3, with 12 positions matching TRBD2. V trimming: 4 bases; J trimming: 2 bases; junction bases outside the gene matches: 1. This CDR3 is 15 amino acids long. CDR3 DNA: TGTGCCAGCAGTTCTAGCGGGGGGGCCACAGATACGCAGTATTTT. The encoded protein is CASSSSGGATDTQYF.

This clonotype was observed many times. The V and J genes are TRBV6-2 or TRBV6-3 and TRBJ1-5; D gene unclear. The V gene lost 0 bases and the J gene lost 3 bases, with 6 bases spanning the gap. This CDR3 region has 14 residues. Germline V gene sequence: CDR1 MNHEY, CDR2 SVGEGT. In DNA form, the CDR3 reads TGTGCCAGCAGTTACTCGAGGTCCAATCAGCCCCAGCATTTT. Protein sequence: CASSYSRSNQPQHF.

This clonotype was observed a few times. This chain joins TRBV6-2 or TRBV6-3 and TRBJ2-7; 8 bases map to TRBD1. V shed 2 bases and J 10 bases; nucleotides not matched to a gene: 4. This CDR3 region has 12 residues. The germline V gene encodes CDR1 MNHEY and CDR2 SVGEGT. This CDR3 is CASSYPRGLQYF. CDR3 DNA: TGTGCCAGCAGTTACCCCAGGGGGCTACAGTACTTC.

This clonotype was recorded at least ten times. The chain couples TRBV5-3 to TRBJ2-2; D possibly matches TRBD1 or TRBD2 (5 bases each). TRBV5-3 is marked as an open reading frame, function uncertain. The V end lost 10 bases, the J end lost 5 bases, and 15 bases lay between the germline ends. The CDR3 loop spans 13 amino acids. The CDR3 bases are TGTGCCCTCCGGGGCGGCCGGACCGGGGAGCTGTTTTTT. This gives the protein CALRGGRTGELFF.

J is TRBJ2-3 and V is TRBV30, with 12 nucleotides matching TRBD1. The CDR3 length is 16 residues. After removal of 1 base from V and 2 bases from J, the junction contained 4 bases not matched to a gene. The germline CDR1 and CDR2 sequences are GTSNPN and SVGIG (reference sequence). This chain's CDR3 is CAWSAGTGGPTDTQYF. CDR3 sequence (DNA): TGTGCCTGGAGTGCGGGGACAGGGGGCCCCACAGATACGCAGTATTTT.

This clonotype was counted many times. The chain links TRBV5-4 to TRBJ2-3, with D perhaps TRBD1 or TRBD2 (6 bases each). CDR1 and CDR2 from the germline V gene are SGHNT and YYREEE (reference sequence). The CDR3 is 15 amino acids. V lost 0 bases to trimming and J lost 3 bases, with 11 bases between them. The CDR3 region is CASSLVGGQTDTQYF. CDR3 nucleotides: TGTGCCAGCAGCTTGGTCGGGGGCCAAACAGATACGCAGTATTTT.

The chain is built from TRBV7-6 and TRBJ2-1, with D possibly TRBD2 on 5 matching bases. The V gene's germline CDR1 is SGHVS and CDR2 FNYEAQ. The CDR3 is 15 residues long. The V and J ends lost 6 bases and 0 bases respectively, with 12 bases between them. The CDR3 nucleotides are TGTGCCAGCAGTATAGCGCCTCGCTCCTACAATGAGCAGTTCTTC. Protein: CASSIAPRSYNEQFF.

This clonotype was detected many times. The CDR3 coding sequence is TGTGCCAGCAGCTCCCCCCTTGTGCGGGGGGGCTACAATGAGCAGTTCTTC. It translates to CASSSPLVRGGYNEQFF. The chain combines TRBV11-2 with TRBJ2-1; 9 bases align to TRBD2. Per germline, CDR1 SGHAT and CDR2 FQNNGV. The CDR3 contains 17 residues. The V gene end was trimmed by 4 bases and the J gene end by 3 bases; junction bases not matched to a gene: 10.